This TCR beta chain stems from a study of blood T cell repertoires in COVID-19. The CDR3 loop spans 15 amino acids. Germline CDR1 SGHRS, CDR2 YFSETQ. With V trimmed by 4 bases and J by 4 bases, 10 bases remained unmatched. Measured with immunoSEQ multiplex PCR; TCRdb has only the in-frame clones, and not every one. This table has about 140,000 clones, roughly 80% appearing once. This clone was observed once. The chain is built from TRBV5-1 and TRBJ1-1; 7 nucleotides agree with TRBD1. Sequences were obtained from peripheral blood. The receptor was isolated from a man aged 50 to 60 with acute or convalescent COVID-19. DNA for the CDR3: TGCGCCAGCAGCCCCCGGGACAGATGGGGCACTGAAGCTTTCTTT. This encodes CASSPRDRWGTEAFF.